This T cell receptor beta chain was recorded in a study of beta chain features in type 1 diabetes. This clone appeared a few times. The sample contains more than one DNA sequence encoding this CDR3. Of the isolated RNA, all was reverse transcribed, and so the sequenced material was expressed TCRB transcripts. Clones were read by immunoSEQ multiplex PCR, and TCRdb kept only the in-frame ones, dropping some. The table shows about 410,000 clones, with about 15% occurring only once. CDR3 length: 13 amino acids. Germline CDR1 GTSNPN, CDR2 SVGIG (reference sequence). V was clipped by 5 bases and J by 0 bases, with 8 bases between them.

Sequencing input: naive CD4+ T cells from blood. This chain links TRBV30 with TRBJ1-3, with D possibly matching TRBD1 (5 bases). The sequence derives from a man aged 25 to 45 in good health. CDR3 sequence: CAWSGVSGNTIYF. The CDR3 nucleotides are TGTGCCTGGTCGGGGGTCTCTGGAAACACCATATATTTT. The variable domain in full, completed from reference TRBV30 and TRBJ1-3, reads SQTIHQWPATLVQPVGSPLSLECTVEGTSNPNLYWYRQAAGRGLQLLFYSVGIGQISSEVPQNLSASRPQDRQFILSSKKLLLSDSGFYLCAWSGVSGNTIYFGEGSWLTVV.